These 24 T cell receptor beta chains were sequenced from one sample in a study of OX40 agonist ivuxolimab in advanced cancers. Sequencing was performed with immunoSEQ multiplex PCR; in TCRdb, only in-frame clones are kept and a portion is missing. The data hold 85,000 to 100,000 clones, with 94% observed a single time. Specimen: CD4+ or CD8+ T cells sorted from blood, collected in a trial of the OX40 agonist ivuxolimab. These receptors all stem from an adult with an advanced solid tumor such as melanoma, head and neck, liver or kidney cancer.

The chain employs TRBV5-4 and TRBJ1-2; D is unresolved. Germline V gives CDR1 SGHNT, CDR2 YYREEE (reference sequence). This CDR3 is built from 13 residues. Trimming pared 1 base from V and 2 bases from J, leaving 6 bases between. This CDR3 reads CASSLFQNYGYTF. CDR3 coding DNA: TGTGCCAGCAGCTTGTTTCAGAACTATGGCTACACCTTC. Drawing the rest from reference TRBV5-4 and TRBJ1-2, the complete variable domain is ETGVTQSPTHLIKTRGQQVTLRCSSQSGHNTVSWYQQALGQGPQFIFQYYREEENGRGNFPPRFSGLQFPNYSSELNVNALELDDSALYLCASSLFQNYGYTFGSGTRLTVV.

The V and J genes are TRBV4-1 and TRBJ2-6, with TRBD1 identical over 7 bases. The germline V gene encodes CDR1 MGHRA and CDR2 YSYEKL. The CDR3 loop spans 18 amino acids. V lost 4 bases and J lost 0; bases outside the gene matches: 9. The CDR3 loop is CASSLSGTEYSGANVLTF. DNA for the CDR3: TGCGCCAGCAGCCTTTCCGGGACAGAGTACTCTGGGGCCAACGTCCTGACTTTC.

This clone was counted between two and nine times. The CDR3 bases are TGTGCCAGCTCACCGACTTCCAGGGTCACTGAAGCTTTCTTT. Its translation is CASSPTSRVTEAFF. This chain uses TRBV18 with TRBJ1-1, with a weak D call TRBD1 (5 bases). Germline V gene data show CDR1 as KGHSH and CDR2 as LQKENI. This CDR3 is built from 14 residues. Trimming pared 3 bases from V and 4 bases from J, leaving 12 bases between.

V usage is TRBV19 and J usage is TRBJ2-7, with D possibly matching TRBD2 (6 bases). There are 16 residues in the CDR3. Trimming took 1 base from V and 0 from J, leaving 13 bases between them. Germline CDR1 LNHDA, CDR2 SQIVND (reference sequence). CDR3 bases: TGTGCCAGTAGTATAGGATCCGGGGGAAGCTCCTACGAGCAGTACTTC. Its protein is CASSIGSGGSSYEQYF.

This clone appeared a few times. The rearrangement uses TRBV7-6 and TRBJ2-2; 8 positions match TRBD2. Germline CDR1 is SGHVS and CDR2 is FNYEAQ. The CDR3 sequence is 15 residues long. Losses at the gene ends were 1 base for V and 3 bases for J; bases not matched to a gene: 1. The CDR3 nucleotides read TGTGCCAGCAGCTTAGGGGGACTAGACACCGGGGAGCTGTTTTTT. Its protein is CASSLGGLDTGELFF.

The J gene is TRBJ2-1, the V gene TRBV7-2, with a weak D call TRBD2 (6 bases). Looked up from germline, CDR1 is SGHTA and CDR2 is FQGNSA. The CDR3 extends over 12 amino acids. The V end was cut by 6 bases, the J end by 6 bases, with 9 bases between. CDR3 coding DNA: TGTGCCAGCAGAAGGGACTTCAATGAGCAGTTCTTC. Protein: CASRRDFNEQFF.

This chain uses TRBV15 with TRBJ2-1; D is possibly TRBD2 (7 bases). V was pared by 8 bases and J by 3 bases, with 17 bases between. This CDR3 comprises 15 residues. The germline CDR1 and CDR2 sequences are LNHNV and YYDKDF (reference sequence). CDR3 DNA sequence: TGTGCCACCCGAAGGGAGGGGGGAGGCTACAATGAGCAGTTCTTC. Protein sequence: CATRREGGGYNEQFF.

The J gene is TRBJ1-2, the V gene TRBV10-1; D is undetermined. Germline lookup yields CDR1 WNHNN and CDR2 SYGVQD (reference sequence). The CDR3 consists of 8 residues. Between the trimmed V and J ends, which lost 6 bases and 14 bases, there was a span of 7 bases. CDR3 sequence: CASRSLTF. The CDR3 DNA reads TGCGCCAGCAGGTCCCTGACCTTC.

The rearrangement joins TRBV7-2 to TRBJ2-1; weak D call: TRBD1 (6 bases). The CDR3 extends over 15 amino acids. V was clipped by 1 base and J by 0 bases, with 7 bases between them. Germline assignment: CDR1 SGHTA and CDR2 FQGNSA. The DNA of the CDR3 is TGTGCCAGCAGCTTAGAGGGGGTCTCCTACAATGAGCAGTTCTTC. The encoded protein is CASSLEGVSYNEQFF.

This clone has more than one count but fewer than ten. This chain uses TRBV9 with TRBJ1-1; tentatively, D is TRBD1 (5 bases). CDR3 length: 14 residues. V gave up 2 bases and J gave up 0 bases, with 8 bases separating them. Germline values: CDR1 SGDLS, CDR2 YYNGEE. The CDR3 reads CASSVEGMNTEAFF. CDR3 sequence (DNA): TGTGCCAGCAGCGTGGAGGGGATGAACACTGAAGCTTTCTTT.

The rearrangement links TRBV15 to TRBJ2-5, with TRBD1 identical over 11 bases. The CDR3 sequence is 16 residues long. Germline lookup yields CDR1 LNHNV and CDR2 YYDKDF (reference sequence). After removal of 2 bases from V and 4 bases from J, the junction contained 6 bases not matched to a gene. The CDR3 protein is CATSRPGTGGRETQYF. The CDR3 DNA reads TGTGCCACCAGCAGACCCGGGACAGGGGGGAGAGAGACCCAGTACTTC. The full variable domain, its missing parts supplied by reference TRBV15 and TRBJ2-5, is DAMVIQNPRYQVTQFGKPVTLSCSQTLNHNVMYWYQQKSSQAPKLLFHYYDKDFNNEADTPDNFQSRRPNTSFCFLDIRSPGLGDTAMYLCATSRPGTGGRETQYFGPGTRLLVL.

DNA for the CDR3: TGTGCCAGCAGTTACTCCGGGACAGAACCTGGAAACACCATATATTTT. The encoded protein is CASSYSGTEPGNTIYF. The chain recombines TRBV6-5 with TRBJ1-3; 7 nucleotides line up with TRBD1. Germline values: CDR1 MNHEY, CDR2 SVGAGI. V was pared by 0 bases and J by 2 bases, with 4 bases of the junction left unmatched. This CDR3 has 16 residues.

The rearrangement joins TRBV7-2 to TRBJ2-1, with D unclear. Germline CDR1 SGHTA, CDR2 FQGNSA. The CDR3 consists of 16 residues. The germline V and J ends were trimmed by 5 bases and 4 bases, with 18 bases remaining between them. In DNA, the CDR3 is TGTGCCAGCAGCCCAAATAGTCCTGCTGCTTACAATGAGCAGTTCTTC. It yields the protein CASSPNSPAAYNEQFF.

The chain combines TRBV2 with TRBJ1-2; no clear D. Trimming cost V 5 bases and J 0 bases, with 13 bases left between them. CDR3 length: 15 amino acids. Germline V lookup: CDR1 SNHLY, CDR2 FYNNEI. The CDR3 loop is CASSWAVGTNYGYTF. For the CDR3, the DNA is TGTGCCAGCAGTTGGGCAGTCGGAACTAACTATGGCTACACCTTC.

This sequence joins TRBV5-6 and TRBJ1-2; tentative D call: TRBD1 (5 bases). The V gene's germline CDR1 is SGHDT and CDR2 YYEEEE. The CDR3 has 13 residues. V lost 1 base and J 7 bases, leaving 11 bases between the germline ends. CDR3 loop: CASSLSQGSGYTF. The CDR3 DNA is TGTGCCAGCAGCTTGAGCCAGGGAAGTGGCTACACCTTC.

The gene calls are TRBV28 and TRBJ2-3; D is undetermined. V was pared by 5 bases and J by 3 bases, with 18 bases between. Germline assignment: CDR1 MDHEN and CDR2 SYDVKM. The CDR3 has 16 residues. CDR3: CASSPPGGQITDTQYF. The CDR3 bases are TGTGCCAGCAGTCCCCCGGGTGGCCAGATAACAGATACGCAGTATTTT.

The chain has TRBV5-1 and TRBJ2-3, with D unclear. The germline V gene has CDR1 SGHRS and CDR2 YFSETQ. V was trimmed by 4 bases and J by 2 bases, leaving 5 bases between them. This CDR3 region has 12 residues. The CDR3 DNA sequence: TGCGCCAGCAGCCCTGACACAGATACGCAGTATTTT. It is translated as CASSPDTDTQYF.

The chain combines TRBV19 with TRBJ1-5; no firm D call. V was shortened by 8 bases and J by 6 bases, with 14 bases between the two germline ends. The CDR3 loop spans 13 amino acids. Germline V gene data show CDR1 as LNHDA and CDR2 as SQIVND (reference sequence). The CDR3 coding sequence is TGTGCCAGTTGGGAAACAATCGGTCAGCCCCAGCATTTT. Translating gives CASWETIGQPQHF.

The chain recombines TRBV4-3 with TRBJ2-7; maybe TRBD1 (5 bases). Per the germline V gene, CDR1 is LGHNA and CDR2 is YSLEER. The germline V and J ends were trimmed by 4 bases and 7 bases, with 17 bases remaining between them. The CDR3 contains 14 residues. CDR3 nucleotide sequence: TGCGCCAGCAGCCCCTCAGCCAGGGTGGGAGAGCAGTACTTC. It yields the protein CASSPSARVGEQYF.

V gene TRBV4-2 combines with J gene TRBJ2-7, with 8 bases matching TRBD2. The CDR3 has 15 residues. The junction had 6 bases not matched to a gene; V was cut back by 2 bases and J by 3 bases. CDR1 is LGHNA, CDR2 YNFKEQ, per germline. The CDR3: CASSQRLAGFYEQYF. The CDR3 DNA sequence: TGTGCCAGCAGCCAAAGGCTAGCGGGTTTCTACGAGCAGTACTTC.

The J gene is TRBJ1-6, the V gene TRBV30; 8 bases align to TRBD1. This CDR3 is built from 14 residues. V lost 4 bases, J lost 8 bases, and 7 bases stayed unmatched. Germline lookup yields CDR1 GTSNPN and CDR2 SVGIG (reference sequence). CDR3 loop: CAWTDRGRDSPLHF. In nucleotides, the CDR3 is TGTGCCTGGACCGACAGGGGCCGGGATTCACCCCTCCACTTT.

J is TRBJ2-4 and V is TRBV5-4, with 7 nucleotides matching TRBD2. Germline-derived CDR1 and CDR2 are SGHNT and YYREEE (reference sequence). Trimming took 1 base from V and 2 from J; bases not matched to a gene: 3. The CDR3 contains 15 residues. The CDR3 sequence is CASSLKREPKNIQYF. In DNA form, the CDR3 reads TGTGCCAGCAGCTTGAAGCGGGAACCCAAAAACATTCAGTACTTC.

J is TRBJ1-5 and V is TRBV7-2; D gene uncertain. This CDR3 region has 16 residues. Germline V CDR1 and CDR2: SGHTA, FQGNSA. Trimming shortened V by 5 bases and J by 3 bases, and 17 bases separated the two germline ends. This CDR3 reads CASSHGSRTPNQPQHF. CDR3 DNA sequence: TGTGCCAGCAGCCACGGGTCTCGAACCCCCAATCAGCCCCAGCATTTT. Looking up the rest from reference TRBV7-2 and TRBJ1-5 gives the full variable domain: GAGVSQSPSNKVTEKGKDVELRCDPISGHTALYWYRQSLGQGLEFLIYFQGNSAPDKSGLPSDRFSAERTGGSVSTLTIQRTQQEDSAVYLCASSHGSRTPNQPQHFGDGTRLSIL.

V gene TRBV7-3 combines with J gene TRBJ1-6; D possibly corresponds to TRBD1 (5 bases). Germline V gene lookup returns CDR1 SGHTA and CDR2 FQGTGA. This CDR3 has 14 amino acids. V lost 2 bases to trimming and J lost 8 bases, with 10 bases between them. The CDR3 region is CASSLQGADSPLHF. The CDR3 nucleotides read TGTGCCAGCAGCTTACAAGGGGCCGATTCACCCCTCCACTTT.